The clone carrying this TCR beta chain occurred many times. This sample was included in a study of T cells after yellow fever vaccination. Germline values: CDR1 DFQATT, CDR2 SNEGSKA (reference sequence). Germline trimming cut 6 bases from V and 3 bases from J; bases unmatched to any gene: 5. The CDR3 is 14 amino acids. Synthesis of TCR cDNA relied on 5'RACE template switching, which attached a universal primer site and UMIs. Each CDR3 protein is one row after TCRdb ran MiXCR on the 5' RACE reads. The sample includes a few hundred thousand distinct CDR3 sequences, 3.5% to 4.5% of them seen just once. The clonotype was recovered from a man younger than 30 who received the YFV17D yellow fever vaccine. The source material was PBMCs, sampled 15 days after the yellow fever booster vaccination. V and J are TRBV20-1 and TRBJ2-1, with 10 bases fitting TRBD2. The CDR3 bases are TGCAGTGCAACCAGCGGGGGGGTCTACAATGAGCAGTTCTTC. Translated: CSATSGGVYNEQFF.